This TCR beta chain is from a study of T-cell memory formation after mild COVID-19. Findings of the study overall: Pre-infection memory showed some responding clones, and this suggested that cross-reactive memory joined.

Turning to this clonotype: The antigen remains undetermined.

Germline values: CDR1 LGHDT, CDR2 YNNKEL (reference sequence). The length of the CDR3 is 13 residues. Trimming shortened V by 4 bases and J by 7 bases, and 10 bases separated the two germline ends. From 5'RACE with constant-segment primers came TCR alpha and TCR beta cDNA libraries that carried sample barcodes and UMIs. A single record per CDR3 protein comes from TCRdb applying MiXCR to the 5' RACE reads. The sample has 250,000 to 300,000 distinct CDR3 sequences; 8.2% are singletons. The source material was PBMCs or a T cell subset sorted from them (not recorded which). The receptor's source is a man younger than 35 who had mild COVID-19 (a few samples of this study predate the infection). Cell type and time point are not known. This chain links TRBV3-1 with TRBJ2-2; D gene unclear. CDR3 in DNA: TGTGCCAGCAGCCGCGGTGGGGACGGGGAGCTGTTTTTT. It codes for CASSRGGDGELFF. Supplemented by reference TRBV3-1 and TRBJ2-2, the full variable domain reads DTAVSQTPKYLVTQMGNDKSIKCEQNLGHDTMYWYKQDSKKFLKIMFSYNNKELIINETVPNRFSPKSPDKAHLNLHINSLELGDSAVYFCASSRGGDGELFFGEGSRLTVL.